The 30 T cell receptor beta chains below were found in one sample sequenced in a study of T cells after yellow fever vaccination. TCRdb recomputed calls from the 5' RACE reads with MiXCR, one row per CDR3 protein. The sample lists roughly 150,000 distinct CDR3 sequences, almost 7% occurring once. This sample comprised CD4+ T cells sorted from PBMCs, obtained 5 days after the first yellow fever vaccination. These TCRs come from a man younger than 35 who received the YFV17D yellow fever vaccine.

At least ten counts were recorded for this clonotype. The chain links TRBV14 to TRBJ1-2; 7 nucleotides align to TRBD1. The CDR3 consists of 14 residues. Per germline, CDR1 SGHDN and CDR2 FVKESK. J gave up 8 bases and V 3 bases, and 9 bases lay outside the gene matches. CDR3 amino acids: CASSHNNRGRGYTF. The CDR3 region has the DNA TGTGCCAGCAGCCACAATAACAGGGGAAGGGGCTACACCTTC.

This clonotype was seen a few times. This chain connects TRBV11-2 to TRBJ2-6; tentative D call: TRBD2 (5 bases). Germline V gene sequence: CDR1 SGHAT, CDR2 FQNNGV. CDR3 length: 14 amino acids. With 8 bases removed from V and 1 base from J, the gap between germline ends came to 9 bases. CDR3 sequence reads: CASGLGSGANVLTF. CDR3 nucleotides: TGTGCCAGCGGACTGGGGTCTGGGGCCAACGTCCTGACTTTC.

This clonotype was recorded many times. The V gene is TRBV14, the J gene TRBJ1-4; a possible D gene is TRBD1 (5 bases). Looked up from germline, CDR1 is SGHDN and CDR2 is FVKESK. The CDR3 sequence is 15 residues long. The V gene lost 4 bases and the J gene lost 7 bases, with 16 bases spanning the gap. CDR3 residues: CASSLGTSMAEKLFF. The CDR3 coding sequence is TGTGCCAGCAGCCTCGGGACCTCAATGGCTGAAAAACTGTTTTTT.

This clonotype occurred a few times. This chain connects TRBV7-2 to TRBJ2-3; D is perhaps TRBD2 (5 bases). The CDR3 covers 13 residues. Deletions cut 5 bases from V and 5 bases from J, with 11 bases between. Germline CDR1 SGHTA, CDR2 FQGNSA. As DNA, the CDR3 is TGTGCCAGCAGCCACCCCAGCGGAGATACGCAGTATTTT. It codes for CASSHPSGDTQYF.

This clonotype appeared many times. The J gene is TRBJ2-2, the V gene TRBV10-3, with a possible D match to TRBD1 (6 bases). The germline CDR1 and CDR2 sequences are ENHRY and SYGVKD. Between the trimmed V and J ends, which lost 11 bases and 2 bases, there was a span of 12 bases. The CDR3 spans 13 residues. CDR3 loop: CAAGTPNTGELFF. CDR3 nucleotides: TGTGCCGCCGGGACACCCAACACCGGGGAGCTGTTTTTT.

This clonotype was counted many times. The CDR3 DNA follows: TGTGCCAGCAGCTCATCGAACACCGGGGAGCTGTTTTTT. The encoded protein is CASSSSNTGELFF. V and J are TRBV7-6 and TRBJ2-2; D gene unclear. This CDR3 spans 13 amino acids. Trimming removed 4 bases at V and 0 bases at J, with 3 bases between. Germline loops: CDR1 SGHVS, CDR2 FNYEAQ. Full variable domain (outside the CDR3, taken from reference TRBV7-6 and TRBJ2-2): GAGVSQSPRYKVTKRGQDVALRCDPISGHVSLYWYRQALGQGPEFLTYFNYEAQQDKSGLPNDRFSAERPEGSISTLTIQRTEQRDSAMYRCASSSSNTGELFFGEGSRLTVL.

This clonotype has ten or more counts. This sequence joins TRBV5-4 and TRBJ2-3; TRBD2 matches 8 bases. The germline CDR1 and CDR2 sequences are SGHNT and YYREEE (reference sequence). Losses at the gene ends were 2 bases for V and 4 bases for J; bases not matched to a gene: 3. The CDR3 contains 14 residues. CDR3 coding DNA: TGTGCCAGCAGCTTAGCGGGGGTACCAGATACGCAGTATTTT. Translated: CASSLAGVPDTQYF.

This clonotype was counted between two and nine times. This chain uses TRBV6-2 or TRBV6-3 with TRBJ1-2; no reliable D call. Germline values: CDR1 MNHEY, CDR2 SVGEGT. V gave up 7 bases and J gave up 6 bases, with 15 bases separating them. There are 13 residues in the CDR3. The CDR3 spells CASKPTGEDGYTF. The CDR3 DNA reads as TGTGCCAGCAAACCGACGGGAGAAGATGGCTACACCTTC.

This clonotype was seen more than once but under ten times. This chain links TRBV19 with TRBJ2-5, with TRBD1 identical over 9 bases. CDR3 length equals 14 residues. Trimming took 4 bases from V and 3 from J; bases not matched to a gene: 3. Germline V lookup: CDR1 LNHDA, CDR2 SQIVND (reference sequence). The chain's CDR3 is CASSRWTGEETQYF. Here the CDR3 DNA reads TGTGCCAGTAGTAGATGGACAGGGGAAGAGACCCAGTACTTC.

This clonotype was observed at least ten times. The CDR3 protein is CASSPIPLAEDTQYF. CDR3 in DNA: TGTGCCAGCTCACCAATACCCCTAGCGGAAGATACGCAGTATTTT. This chain connects TRBV18 to TRBJ2-3, with 7 bases identical to TRBD2. The V segment lost 2 bases and the J segment 5 bases; nucleotides outside the gene matches: 7. CDR3 length: 15 residues. Germline V CDR1 and CDR2: KGHSH, LQKENI.

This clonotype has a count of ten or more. The CDR3: CASSLIRSDNSPLHF. The CDR3 DNA reads TGTGCCAGCAGCTTGATCAGGTCCGATAATTCACCCCTCCACTTT. The chain has TRBV7-9 and TRBJ1-6; no firm D call. Germline assignment: CDR1 SEHNR and CDR2 FQNEAQ (reference sequence). This CDR3 is 15 amino acids long. V was cut by 3 bases and J by 5 bases, with 11 bases left in between.

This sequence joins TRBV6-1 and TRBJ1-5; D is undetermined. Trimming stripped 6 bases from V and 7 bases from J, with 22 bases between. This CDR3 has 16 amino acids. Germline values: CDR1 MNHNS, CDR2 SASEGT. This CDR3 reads CASSPTRTSAGQPQHF. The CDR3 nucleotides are TGTGCCAGCAGCCCCACGAGGACCTCAGCAGGCCAGCCCCAGCATTTT.

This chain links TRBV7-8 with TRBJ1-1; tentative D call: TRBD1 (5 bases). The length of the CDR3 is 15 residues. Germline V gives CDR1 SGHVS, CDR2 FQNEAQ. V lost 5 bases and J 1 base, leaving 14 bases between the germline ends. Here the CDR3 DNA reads TGTGCCAGCAGCCCCCTGACAGAAAGGAACACTGAAGCTTTCTTT. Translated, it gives CASSPLTERNTEAFF.

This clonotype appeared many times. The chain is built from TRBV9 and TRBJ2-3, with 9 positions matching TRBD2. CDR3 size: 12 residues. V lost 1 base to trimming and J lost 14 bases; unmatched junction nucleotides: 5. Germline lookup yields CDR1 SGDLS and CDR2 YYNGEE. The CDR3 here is CASSVSGLAMYF. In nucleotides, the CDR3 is TGTGCCAGCAGCGTATCAGGACTAGCGATGTATTTT.

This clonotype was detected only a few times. The CDR3 DNA follows: TGTGCCAGCAGTTACTCAGTAGTGCCTAAAATCTCCTACGAGCAGTACGTC. Translated: CASSYSVVPKISYEQYV. V usage is TRBV6-5 and J usage is TRBJ2-7; D ambiguous. V dropped 0 bases and J dropped 0 bases, with 15 bases sitting between them. CDR1 and CDR2 (germline): MNHEY, SVGAGI. The CDR3 totals 17 residues.

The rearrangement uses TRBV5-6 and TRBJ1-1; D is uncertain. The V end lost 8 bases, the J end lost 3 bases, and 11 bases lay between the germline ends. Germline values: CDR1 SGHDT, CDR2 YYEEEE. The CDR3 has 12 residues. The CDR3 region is CASPRDDTEAFF. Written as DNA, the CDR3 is TGTGCCAGTCCCCGCGACGACACTGAAGCTTTCTTT.

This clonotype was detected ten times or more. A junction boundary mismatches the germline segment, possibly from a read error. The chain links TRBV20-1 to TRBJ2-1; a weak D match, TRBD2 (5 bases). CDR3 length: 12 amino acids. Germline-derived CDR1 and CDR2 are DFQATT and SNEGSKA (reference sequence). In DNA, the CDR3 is TGCAGTGCTAGTCCGGGGATCAATCAGCAGTTCTTC. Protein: CSASPGINQQFF.

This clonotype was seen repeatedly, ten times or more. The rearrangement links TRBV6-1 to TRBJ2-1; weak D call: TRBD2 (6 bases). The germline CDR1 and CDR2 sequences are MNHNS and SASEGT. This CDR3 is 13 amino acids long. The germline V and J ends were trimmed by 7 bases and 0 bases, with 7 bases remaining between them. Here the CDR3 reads CASMRGSYNEQFF. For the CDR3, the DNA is TGTGCCAGCATGCGGGGCTCCTACAATGAGCAGTTCTTC.

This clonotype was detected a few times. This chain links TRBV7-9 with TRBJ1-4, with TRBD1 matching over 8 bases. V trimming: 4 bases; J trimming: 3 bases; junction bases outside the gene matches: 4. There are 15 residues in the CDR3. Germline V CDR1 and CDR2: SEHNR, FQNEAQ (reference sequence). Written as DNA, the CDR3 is TGTGCCAGCAGCTGGTTACAGGGGGCTAATGAAAAACTGTTTTTT. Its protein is CASSWLQGANEKLFF.

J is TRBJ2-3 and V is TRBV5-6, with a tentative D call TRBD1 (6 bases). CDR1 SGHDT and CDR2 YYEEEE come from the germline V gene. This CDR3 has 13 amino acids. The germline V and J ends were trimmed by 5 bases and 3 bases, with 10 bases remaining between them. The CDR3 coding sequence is TGTGCCAGCAGGGGACAAATTACAGATACGCAGTATTTT. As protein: CASRGQITDTQYF.

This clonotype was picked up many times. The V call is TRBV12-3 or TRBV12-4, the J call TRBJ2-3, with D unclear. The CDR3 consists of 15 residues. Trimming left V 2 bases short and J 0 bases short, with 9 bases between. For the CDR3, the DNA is TGTGCCAGCAGTTTAAGTCCCGTGAGCACAGATACGCAGTATTTT. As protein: CASSLSPVSTDTQYF.

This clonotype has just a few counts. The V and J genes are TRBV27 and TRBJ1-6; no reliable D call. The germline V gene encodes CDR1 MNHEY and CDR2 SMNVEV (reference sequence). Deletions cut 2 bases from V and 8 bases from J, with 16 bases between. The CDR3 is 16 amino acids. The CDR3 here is CASSLPNIRGDSPLHF. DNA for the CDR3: TGTGCCAGCAGTTTACCCAATATACGCGGGGATTCACCCCTCCACTTT.

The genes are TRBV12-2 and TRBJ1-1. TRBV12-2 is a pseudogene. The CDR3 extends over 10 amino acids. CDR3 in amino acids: CASRPLEAFF. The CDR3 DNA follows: TGTGCAAGTCGCCCTCTGGAAGCTTTCTTT.

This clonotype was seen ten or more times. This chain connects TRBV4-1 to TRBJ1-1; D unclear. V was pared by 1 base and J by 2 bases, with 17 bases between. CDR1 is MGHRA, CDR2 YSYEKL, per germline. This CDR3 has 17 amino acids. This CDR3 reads CASSQGTPRHPNTEAFF. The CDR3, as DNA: TGCGCCAGCAGCCAAGGGACGCCCCGGCACCCCAACACTGAAGCTTTCTTT.

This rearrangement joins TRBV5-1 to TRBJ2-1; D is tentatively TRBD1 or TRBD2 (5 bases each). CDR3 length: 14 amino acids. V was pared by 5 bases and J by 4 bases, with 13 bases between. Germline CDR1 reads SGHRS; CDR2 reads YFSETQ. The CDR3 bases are TGCGCCAGCAGGGGTCAGGGACCTTACAATGAGCAGTTCTTC. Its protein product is CASRGQGPYNEQFF.

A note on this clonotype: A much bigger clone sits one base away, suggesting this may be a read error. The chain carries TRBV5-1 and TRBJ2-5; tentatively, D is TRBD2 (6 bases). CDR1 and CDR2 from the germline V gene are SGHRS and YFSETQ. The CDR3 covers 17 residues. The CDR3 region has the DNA TGCGCCAGCTGCTTGTCCGGGGGTGTGGCGGCCTATAGGACCCAGTACTTC. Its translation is CASCLSGGVAAYRTQYF.

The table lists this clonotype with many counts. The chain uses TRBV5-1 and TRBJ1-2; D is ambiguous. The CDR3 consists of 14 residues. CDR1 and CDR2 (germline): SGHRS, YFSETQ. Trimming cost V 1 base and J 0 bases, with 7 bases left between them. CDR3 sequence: CASSLTTTNYGYTF. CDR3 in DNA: TGCGCCAGCAGCTTGACAACCACTAACTATGGCTACACCTTC.

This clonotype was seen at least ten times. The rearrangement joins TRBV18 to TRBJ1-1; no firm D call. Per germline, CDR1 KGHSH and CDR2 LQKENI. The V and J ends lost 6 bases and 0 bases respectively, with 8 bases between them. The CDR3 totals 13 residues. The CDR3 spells CASSVGMNTEAFF. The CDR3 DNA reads TGTGCCAGCTCCGTTGGGATGAACACTGAAGCTTTCTTT.

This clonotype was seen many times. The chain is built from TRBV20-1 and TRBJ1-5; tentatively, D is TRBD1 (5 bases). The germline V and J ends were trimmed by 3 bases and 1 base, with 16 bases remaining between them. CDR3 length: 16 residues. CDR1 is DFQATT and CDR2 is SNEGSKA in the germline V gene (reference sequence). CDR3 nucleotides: TGCAGTGCTAGCAGGTTGGGACTTAGGAGCAATCAGCCCCAGCATTTT. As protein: CSASRLGLRSNQPQHF.

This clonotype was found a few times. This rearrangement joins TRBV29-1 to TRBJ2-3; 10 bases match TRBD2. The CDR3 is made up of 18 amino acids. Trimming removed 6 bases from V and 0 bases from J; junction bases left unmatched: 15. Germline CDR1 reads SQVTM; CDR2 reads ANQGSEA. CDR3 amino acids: CSVQKHLDSGGSTDTQYF. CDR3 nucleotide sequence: TGCAGCGTACAAAAACACCTCGATAGCGGGGGGAGCACAGATACGCAGTATTTT.